A single sample gave rise to the 22 T cell receptor beta chains below, sequenced in a study of T cell clonality in common variable immunodeficiency. The data were produced by immunoSEQ multiplex PCR, yet TCRdb's version contains in-frame clones alone and is incomplete. The record shows fewer than 50,000 clones for this sample, with no singletons present. The sample was peripheral blood mononuclear cells. The receptors shown here come from a person aged 18 to 75 in good health.

Points on this clone: The junction departs from germline at one end; a sequencing error may be responsible. The DNA ends 3 residues before the CDR3 does, and the rest of the CDR3 is filled in from the germline J gene. The chain couples TRBV7-8 to TRBJ1-4; TRBD1 might be the D (5 bases). CDR1 and CDR2 (germline): SGHVS, FQNEAQ. The CDR3 contains 15 residues. The part of the CDR3 DNA that was read is TGTGCCAGCGGCTTAGCGGGGCTATTTAATGAAAAA. The encoded protein is CASGLAGLFNEK. The full CDR3 reads CASGLAGLFNEKLFF.

This clone was seen ten or more times. The read halts 3 residues ahead of the CDR3 end, with the missing end drawn from the germline J gene. The J gene is TRBJ1-4, the V gene TRBV5-6; D remains unclear. Trimming took 2 bases from V and 4 from J, leaving 9 bases between them. This CDR3 has 14 residues. The germline CDR1 and CDR2 sequences are SGHDT and YYEEEE. The CDR3 bases that were read are TGTGCCAGCAGCTTTTACGGACTTAATGAAAAA. It translates to CASSFYGLNEK. In full, the CDR3 reads CASSFYGLNEKLFF.

This clone was observed many times. The read terminates 3 residues ahead of where the CDR3 ends, so the germline J gene completes it. The chain has TRBV2 and TRBJ1-6; TRBD1 is a possible D gene (6 bases). The CDR3 is made up of 16 amino acids. Trimming stripped 5 bases from V and 6 bases from J, with 17 bases between. Germline-derived CDR1 and CDR2 are SNHLY and FYNNEI. CDR3 loop: CASSSRGNWGNSPLHF. CDR3 bases read: TGTGCCAGCAGTTCAAGGGGGAATTGGGGTAATTCACCC.

This clone was detected many times. Sequencing ends 3 residues short of the CDR3 end; the germline J gene provides the rest. The genes are TRBV4-2 and TRBJ1-5; 8 bases are shared with TRBD1. J gave up 5 bases and V 4 bases, and 4 bases lay outside the gene matches. The germline gives CDR1 LGHNA, CDR2 YNFKEQ. The CDR3 runs 14 residues. Incomplete CDR3 DNA: TGTGCCAGCAGCCGAGGACAGGGATATCAGCCC. It encodes CASSRGQGYQP. The CDR3 in full is CASSRGQGYQPQHF.

In this sample, this clone turned up many times. The read halts 3 residues ahead of the CDR3 end, with the missing end drawn from the germline J gene. The gene calls are TRBV20-1 and TRBJ2-3; 7 bases agree with TRBD2. CDR3 length: 15 residues. Per germline, CDR1 DFQATT and CDR2 SNEGSKA (reference sequence). The trim removed 6 bases at V and 2 bases at J, leaving 11 bases unmatched. Partial CDR3 DNA: TGCAGTGCCGAGAGACCGGGACTACTCACAGATACG. This sequence encodes CSAERPGLLTDT. From start to end, the CDR3 is CSAERPGLLTDTQYF.

The sample holds many counts of this clone. The read terminates 3 residues before the CDR3 end, so the remaining end is supplied by the germline J gene. The J gene is TRBJ2-1, the V gene TRBV7-2, with 9 bases lining up with TRBD2. V was clipped by 5 bases and J by 5 bases; unmatched bases: 7. Germline assignment: CDR1 SGHTA and CDR2 FQGNSA. This CDR3 region has 15 residues. CDR3 amino acids: CASSPKGGRDNEQFF. The sequenced part of the CDR3 DNA is TGTGCCAGCAGCCCCAAAGGCGGGAGGGACAATGAG.

Many counts were recorded for this clone. The read terminates 3 residues before the CDR3 end, so the remaining end is supplied by the germline J gene. This chain joins TRBV7-8 and TRBJ2-7; 7 bases map to TRBD2. After removal of 5 bases from V and 4 bases from J, the junction contained 14 bases not matched to a gene. This CDR3 region has 16 residues. The germline V gene encodes CDR1 SGHVS and CDR2 FQNEAQ. The CDR3 is CASSPFPLAANYEQYF. CDR3 DNA (partial): TGTGCCAGCAGCCCATTCCCCCTAGCGGCAAATTACGAG.

This clone was detected ten times or more. The read gets to within 3 residues of the CDR3 end, and the germline J gene fills in the rest. V and J are TRBV20-1 and TRBJ1-5, with TRBD1 matching 7 bases. CDR1 and CDR2 (germline): DFQATT, SNEGSKA (reference sequence). The V and J ends lost 3 bases and 5 bases, in that order; junction bases with no gene match: 10. The CDR3 loop spans 15 amino acids. The CDR3 reads CSASVTGSVDQPQHF. The DNA read from the CDR3 is TGCAGTGCTAGCGTGACAGGGAGTGTGGATCAGCCC.

On this clone: Read sequence stops 3 residues before the CDR3 end, and the germline J gene provides the missing end. The J gene is TRBJ1-2, the V gene TRBV7-9, with D possibly being TRBD1 (5 bases). The V gene's germline CDR1 is SEHNR and CDR2 FQNEAQ (reference sequence). The CDR3 has 13 residues. CDR3 sequence reads: CASSSQAGGDYTF. Partial CDR3 DNA: TGTGCCAGCAGCTCGCAGGCCGGGGGGGAC.

A note on this clone: The sequence runs out 3 residues before the end of the CDR3; the remainder is reconstructed from the germline J gene. At the DNA level, this CDR3 is encoded by other sequences in the same sample as well. The rearrangement links TRBV7-6 to TRBJ2-7; 9 nucleotides match TRBD2. The CDR3 is 15 amino acids. J was trimmed by 4 bases and V by 5 bases; bases with no gene match: 9. Germline assignment: CDR1 SGHVS and CDR2 FNYEAQ. The part of the CDR3 DNA that was read is TGTGCCAGCAGCCCAATAGCGGGAGCGGGTTACGAG. It is translated as CASSPIAGAGYE. The CDR3 reads in full as CASSPIAGAGYEQYF.

This clone was recorded many times. Read sequence stops 3 residues before the CDR3 end, and the germline J gene provides the missing end. The chain carries TRBV24-1 and TRBJ2-3; D is possibly TRBD2 (5 bases). The germline V gene encodes CDR1 KGHDR and CDR2 SFDVKD. Trimming took 2 bases from V and 6 from J, leaving 14 bases between them. The CDR3 has 15 residues. Partial CDR3 DNA: TGTGCCACCAGTGATTATCGGCGGGTGGACGATACG. It codes for CATSDYRRVDDT. From start to end, the CDR3 is CATSDYRRVDDTQYF.

The sample holds many counts of this clone. The read halts 3 residues ahead of the CDR3 end, with the missing end drawn from the germline J gene. The chain combines TRBV19 with TRBJ1-5; 9 bases are a match to TRBD1. The CDR3 sequence is 16 residues long. The germline V gene has CDR1 LNHDA and CDR2 SQIVND (reference sequence). Trimming took 5 bases from V and 6 from J; bases not matched to a gene: 11. CDR3 protein: CASSLRDRAGGQPQHF. The DNA read from the CDR3 is TGTGCCAGTAGTTTACGGGACAGGGCTGGGGGTCAGCCC.

This clone was observed many times. The read halts 3 residues ahead of the CDR3 end, with the missing end drawn from the germline J gene. The genes are TRBV19 and TRBJ2-3; D is possibly TRBD2 (6 bases). V gave up 10 bases and J gave up 0 bases, with 14 bases separating them. The CDR3 covers 14 residues. Germline V gene lookup returns CDR1 LNHDA and CDR2 SQIVND (reference sequence). The DNA read from the CDR3 is TGTGCCACCCAGCGGGCCTCTAGCACAGATACG. Protein: CATQRASSTDT. The CDR3 in its entirety is CATQRASSTDTQYF.

The sample holds a few counts of this clone. Read data end 3 residues before the CDR3 end; the end is taken from the germline J gene. V is TRBV11-1 and J is TRBJ2-7; 12 bases are a match to TRBD2. Unmatched junction bases numbered 9, after V lost 7 bases and J lost 5 bases. The length of the CDR3 is 15 residues. CDR1 and CDR2 (germline): SGHAT, FQDESV (reference sequence). CDR3 bases read: TGTGCCAGCACGCGCTCTAGCGGGAGGGGAAACGAG. Residues: CASTRSSGRGNE. The CDR3 in its entirety is CASTRSSGRGNEQYF.

In this sample, this clone turned up many times. Coverage ceases 3 residues before the CDR3 finishes, and the germline J gene fills in the end. V and J are TRBV28 and TRBJ2-7, with 9 bases that match TRBD2. V gave up 4 bases and J gave up 2 bases; unmatched junction bases: 15. Germline V lookup: CDR1 MDHEN, CDR2 SYDVKM. This CDR3 region has 18 residues. The sequenced CDR3 bases are TGTGCCAGCAGTTCCCCCCCGACCGGGACTAGCAGAGCCTACGAG. This translates into CASSSPPTGTSRAYE. The full CDR3 protein is CASSSPPTGTSRAYEQYF.

Many counts were recorded for this clone. The observed sequence ends 3 residues before the CDR3 terminus, with the missing tail filled in from the germline J gene. V and J are TRBV20-1 and TRBJ1-1; D possibly corresponds to TRBD1 (5 bases). Trimming took off 5 bases at V and 3 bases at J, with 16 bases between the two ends. Germline-derived CDR1 and CDR2 are DFQATT and SNEGSKA (reference sequence). This CDR3 comprises 14 residues. The covered CDR3 bases are TGCAGTGCTCGCCGCCCCACGACAGACACTGAA. It encodes CSARRPTTDTE. The CDR3 as a whole reads CSARRPTTDTEAFF.

This clone was picked up many times. The sequence runs out 3 residues before the end of the CDR3; the remainder is reconstructed from the germline J gene. The chain has TRBV20-1 and TRBJ2-1, with 8 bases matching TRBD2. This CDR3 comprises 19 residues. The ends lost 2 bases at V and 2 bases at J; junction bases unmatched: 17. CDR1 is DFQATT, CDR2 SNEGSKA, per germline (reference sequence). The CDR3 DNA, read in part, is TGCAGTGCTAGACGTACTCCGGCCGCGACTAGCGATCCCTACAATGAG. It yields the protein CSARRTPAATSDPYNE. The CDR3 as a whole reads CSARRTPAATSDPYNEQFF.

This clone has a count of ten or more. Read coverage stops 3 residues before the CDR3 terminus; the germline J gene supplies the remainder. The chain couples TRBV20-1 to TRBJ2-5, with 7 bases identical to TRBD1. The CDR3 is 14 amino acids. V dropped 1 base and J dropped 2; count of bases not matched to a gene: 4. The germline gives CDR1 DFQATT, CDR2 SNEGSKA (reference sequence). The sequenced CDR3 bases are TGCAGTGCTAGAGTTCCAGGGGGACAAGAGACC. Its protein is CSARVPGGQET. The whole CDR3 sequence is CSARVPGGQETQYF.

This clone showed up many times. The read ends 3 residues before the CDR3 terminus; that terminus is restored from the germline J gene. The chain uses TRBV5-6 and TRBJ1-1; possibly TRBD1 for D (5 bases). Germline V CDR1 and CDR2: SGHDT, YYEEEE. This CDR3 region has 15 residues. V was trimmed by 6 bases and J by 1 base, leaving 16 bases between them. CDR3 sequence reads: CASTRIGGSNTEAFF. CDR3 DNA, as far as it was read: TGTGCCAGCACCCGCATCGGGGGATCGAACACTGAA.

This clone was observed many times. From the germline J gene comes the end of the CDR3, since the read stops 3 residues before it. The rearrangement uses TRBV19 and TRBJ2-7, with 8 positions matching TRBD2. Trimming took 5 bases from V and 0 from J; bases not matched to a gene: 9. The CDR3 length is 16 residues. CDR1 is LNHDA and CDR2 is SQIVND in the germline V gene (reference sequence). The CDR3 sequence is CASSPRAGETSYEQYF. The covered CDR3 bases are TGTGCCAGTAGTCCTAGAGCGGGAGAAACCTCCTACGAG.

A note on this clone: The CDR3 end falls 3 residues outside the read, so it is completed with the germline J gene. The chain carries TRBV2 and TRBJ1-1, with D perhaps matching TRBD1 (5 bases). Germline assignment: CDR1 SNHLY and CDR2 FYNNEI. The length of the CDR3 is 11 residues. The sequenced part of the CDR3 DNA is TGTGCCAGCTCCAGAGGGGCTCAA. Amino acid sequence: CASSRGAQ. In full, the CDR3 reads CASSRGAQAFF.

This clone was counted at least ten times. The read is 3 residues too short to cover the CDR3 end, so that end is filled in from the germline J gene. This chain joins TRBV11-3 and TRBJ2-2, with 7 positions matching TRBD2. Germline lookup yields CDR1 SGHNT and CDR2 YENEEA. This CDR3 has 15 residues. The ends lost 1 base at V and 6 bases at J; junction bases unmatched: 5. The CDR3 protein is CASSLAAGVPGELFF. The CDR3 bases that were read are TGTGCCAGCAGCTTAGCGGCGGGGGTCCCCGGGGAG.